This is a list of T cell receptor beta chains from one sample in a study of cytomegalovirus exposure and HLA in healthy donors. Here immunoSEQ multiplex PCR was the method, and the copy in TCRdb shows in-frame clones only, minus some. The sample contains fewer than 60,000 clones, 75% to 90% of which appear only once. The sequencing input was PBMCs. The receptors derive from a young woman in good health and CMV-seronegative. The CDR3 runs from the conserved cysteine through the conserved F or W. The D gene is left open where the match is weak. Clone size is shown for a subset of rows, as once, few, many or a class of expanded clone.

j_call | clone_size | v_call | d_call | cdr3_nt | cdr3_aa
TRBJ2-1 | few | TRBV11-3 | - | TGTGCCAGCAGCTTAGGTGGTAGTGAGCAGTTCTTC | CASSLGGSEQFF
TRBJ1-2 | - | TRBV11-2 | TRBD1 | TGTGCCAGCAGCTTCGGGACAGGGTTGTATGGCTACACCTTC | CASSFGTGLYGYTF
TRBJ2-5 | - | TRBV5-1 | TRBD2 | TGCGCCAGCAGCTTGGACCCGGGAGGGCAAGAGACCCAGTACTTC | CASSLDPGGQETQYF
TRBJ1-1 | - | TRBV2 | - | TGTGCCAGCAGTGATCTTCGTCCCACTAAGAACACTGAAGCTTTCTTT | CASSDLRPTKNTEAFF
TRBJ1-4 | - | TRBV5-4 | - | TGTGCCAGCAGCACCGACCATCAGGGTAATGAAAAACTGTTTTTT | CASSTDHQGNEKLFF
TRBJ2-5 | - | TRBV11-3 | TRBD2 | TGTGCCAGCAGCTTAGCGCGGGAGGCAGAGACCCAGTACTTC | CASSLAREAETQYF
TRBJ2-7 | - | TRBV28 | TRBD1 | TGTGCCAGCAGTTTATACAGGGGTAGTGCCGAGCAGTACTTC | CASSLYRGSAEQYF
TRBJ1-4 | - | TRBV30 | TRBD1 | TGTGCCGGCAAGACAGGGGCAACTAATGAAAAACTGTTTTTT | CAGKTGATNEKLFF
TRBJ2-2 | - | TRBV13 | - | TGTGCCAGCAGCTTCACCAGGGGGGCGAACACCGGGGAGCTGTTTTTT | CASSFTRGANTGELFF
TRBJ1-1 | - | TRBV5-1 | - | TGCGCCAGCAGCAGAGGGAGTATGAACACTGAAGCTTTCTTT | CASSRGSMNTEAFF
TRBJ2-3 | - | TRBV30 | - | TGTGCCTGGAGTTTTAGCGGCACAGATACGCAGTATTTT | CAWSFSGTDTQYF
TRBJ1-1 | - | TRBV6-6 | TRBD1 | TGTGCCAGCAGTTACGGGACGGGACAGGGGACTTTCTTT | CASSYGTGQGTFF
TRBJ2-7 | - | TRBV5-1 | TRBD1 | TGCGCCAGCTCCGGGACAGGGAACTACGAGCAGTACTTC | CASSGTGNYEQYF
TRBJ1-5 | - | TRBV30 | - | TGTGCCTGGAGCGGGGATAGCAATCAGCCCCAGCATTTT | CAWSGDSNQPQHF
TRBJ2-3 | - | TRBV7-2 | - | TGTGCCAGCAGCTCCCCCCCATTCGGAGATACGCAGTATTTT | CASSSPPFGDTQYF
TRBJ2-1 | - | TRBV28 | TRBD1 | TGTGCCAGCAGCTCCCCAGGGGGACCAGACAATGAGCAGTTCTTC | CASSSPGGPDNEQFF
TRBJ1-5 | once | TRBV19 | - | TGTGCCAGTAGTATGGGGCTCAGGGCCCTTTCCCAGCCCCAGCATTTT | CASSMGLRALSQPQHF
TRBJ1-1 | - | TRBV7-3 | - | TGTGCCAGCAGCTTAACGGGGGGCACTGAAGCTTTCTTT | CASSLTGGTEAFF
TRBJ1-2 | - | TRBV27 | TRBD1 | TGTGCCAGCAGTTTAATGGGTGGGCAGGGGGCGGATGGCTACACCTTC | CASSLMGGQGADGYTF
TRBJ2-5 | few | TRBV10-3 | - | TGTGCCATCAGTCAAACTACCGACCCAAACGGGGAGACCCAGTACTTC | CAISQTTDPNGETQYF
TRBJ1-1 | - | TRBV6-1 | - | TGTGCCAGCAGCCGGGGGGGTGTCTCTGAAGCTTTCTTT | CASSRGGVSEAFF
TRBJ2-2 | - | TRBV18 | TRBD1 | TGTGCCAGCTCACCAGCCTCCCGGGACAGGCCCACCGGGGAGCTGTTTTTT | CASSPASRDRPTGELFF
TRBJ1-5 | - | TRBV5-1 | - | TGCGCCAGCAGTCACTCCTGCCAGCATTTT | CASSHSCQHF
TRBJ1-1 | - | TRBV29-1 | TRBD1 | TGCAGCGTACAGACAGGGGGGCTCACTGAAGCTTTCTTT | CSVQTGGLTEAFF
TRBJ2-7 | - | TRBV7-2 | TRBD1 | TGTGCCAGCAGTTTGGAACTTACAGGGGTGGGTGAGCAGTACTTC | CASSLELTGVGEQYF
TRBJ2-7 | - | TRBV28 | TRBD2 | TGTGCCAGCAGTTCCCCCGAGAGGGCTAGCGGAGGGCCTTACGAGCAGTACTTC | CASSSPERASGGPYEQYF
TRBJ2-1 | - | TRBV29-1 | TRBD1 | TGCAGCGTTGAAGATCCGGACAGGAGCTCCTACAATGAGCAGTTCTTC | CSVEDPDRSSYNEQFF
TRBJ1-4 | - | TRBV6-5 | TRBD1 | TGTGCCAGCAGGAGGGGGCTCGGTGAAAAACTGTTTTTT | CASRRGLGEKLFF
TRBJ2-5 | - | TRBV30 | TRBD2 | TGTGCCTGGAGTGCGGGGGGAGTGGAGACCCAGTACTTC | CAWSAGGVETQYF
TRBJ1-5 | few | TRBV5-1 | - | TGCGCCAGCAGCTTGGTGCCAGGGGGCAATCAGCCCCAGCATTTT | CASSLVPGGNQPQHF
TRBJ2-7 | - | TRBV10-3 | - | TGTGCCATCATCATAGGGGGGGACGAGCAGTACTTC | CAIIIGGDEQYF
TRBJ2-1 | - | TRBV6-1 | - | TGTGCCAGCAGTGAGGCGGGTACGACCTACAATGAGCAGTTCTTC | CASSEAGTTYNEQFF
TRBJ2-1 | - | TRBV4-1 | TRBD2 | TGCGCCAGCAGCCAAGAACCGGGACTAGCGGGAGGGAATGAGCAGTTCTTC | CASSQEPGLAGGNEQFF
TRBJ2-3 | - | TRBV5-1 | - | TGCGCCAGCAGTCCGACGGCCAGCGTTGGAACAGATACGCAGTATTTT | CASSPTASVGTDTQYF
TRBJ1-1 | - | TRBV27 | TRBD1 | TGTGCCACCGCTGGACAGGCGAACACTGAAGCTTTCTTT | CATAGQANTEAFF